This T cell receptor (beta chain) was profiled in a study of cytomegalovirus exposure and HLA in healthy donors. Study-level results: Earlier analysis yielded a pattern in which most TCR beta V segments were productive about 90% or about 30% of the time.

A word on this clone: Its antigen is unidentified.

Trimming took off 5 bases at V and 10 bases at J, with 18 bases between the two ends. The CDR3 is made up of 13 amino acids. Germline V gene data show CDR1 as LNHDA and CDR2 as SQIVND (reference sequence). Use of 60 Vbeta and 13 Jbeta primers characterized the PCR. TCRdb's table, derived via immunoSEQ multiplex PCR, lists solely in-frame clones and lacks some. The sample shows tens of thousands of clones, around 80% of them seen only once. The origin of this receptor is a man aged 30 to 45 in good health and CMV-seronegative. J is TRBJ2-7 and V is TRBV19, with D maybe TRBD1 (6 bases). The sample comprised PBMCs. In nucleotides, the CDR3 is TGTGCCAGTAGTCTGACGCCGGGACAATTCCAGTACTTC. Protein sequence: CASSLTPGQFQYF.